Only a few counts were recorded for the clone carrying this T cell receptor (beta chain). Its antigen is undetermined. This specimen belongs to a study of CD8 T cells in ankylosing spondylitis. One entry per CDR3 protein results from TCRdb running MiXCR on the 5' RACE reads. Among around 770,000 distinct CDR3 sequences listed, 19% were seen once. This CDR3 is built from 15 residues. Trimming cost V 4 bases and J 3 bases; bases outside gene matches: 6. The germline CDR1 and CDR2 sequences are LGHNA and YSLEER. Study-wide findings and caveats: Seemingly characteristic of ankylosing spondylitis blood was a TCR beta motif consisting of under 10 highly homologous variants. Several of the motif variants were reported before in synovial fluid and blood from reactive arthritis. Enrichment of disease-linked clones was reportedly significant in matched ankylosing spondylitis synovial fluid.

V and J are TRBV4-3 and TRBJ2-7; 10 positions match TRBD1. Sequenced: blood, either unsorted or a sorted T cell fraction (not recorded which). The source is a male donor with ankylosing spondylitis. CDR3 sequence: CASSRGTGEGYEQYF. The CDR3 DNA reads TGCGCCAGCAGCCGAGGGACAGGGGAAGGCTACGAGCAGTACTTC.